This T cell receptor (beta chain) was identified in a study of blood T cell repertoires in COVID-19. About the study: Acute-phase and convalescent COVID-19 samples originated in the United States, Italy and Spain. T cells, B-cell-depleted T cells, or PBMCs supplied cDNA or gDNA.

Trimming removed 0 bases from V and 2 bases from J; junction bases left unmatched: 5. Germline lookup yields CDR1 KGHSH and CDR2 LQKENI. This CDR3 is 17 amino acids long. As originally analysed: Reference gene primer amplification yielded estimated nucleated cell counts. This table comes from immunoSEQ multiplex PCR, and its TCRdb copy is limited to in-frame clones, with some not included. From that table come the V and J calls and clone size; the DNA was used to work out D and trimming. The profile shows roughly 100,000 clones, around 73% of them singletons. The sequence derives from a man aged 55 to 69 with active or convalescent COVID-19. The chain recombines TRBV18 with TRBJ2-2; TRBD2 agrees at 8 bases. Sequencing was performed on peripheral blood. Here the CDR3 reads CASSPPRGGVNTGELFF. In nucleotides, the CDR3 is TGTGCCAGCTCACCACCCCGGGGGGGAGTAAACACCGGGGAGCTGTTTTTT.